A single sample gave rise to the 30 T cell receptor beta chains below, sequenced in a study of T cell responses to AZD1222 COVID-19 vaccine listed by TCRdb under 2021. The receptor library was made with the immunoSEQ multiplex PCR assay. TCRdb stores this immuneACCESS table with in-frame sequences only. Part of the clones is absent; in the studies checked, under half of the shortfall reflects unresolved V genes, and no reason is known for the rest. The sample table contains around 140,000 clones; only one count was recorded for roughly 93% of them. Less than 6.5% of the sample comes from the top ten. In light of the paper, this sample's time point label describes: baseline before first vaccination. The sequencing here drew on peripheral blood, taken on day 0 of AZD1222 vaccination. The receptor set was obtained from an adult in good health.

J is TRBJ2-2 and V is TRBV27, with 10 nucleotides matching TRBD1. CDR3 length equals 17 residues. J was trimmed by 7 bases and V by 2 bases; bases with no gene match: 10. Germline CDR1 and CDR2: MNHEY and SMNVEV (reference sequence). DNA for the CDR3: TGTGCCAGCAGTTTAGAGTGGGACAGGGGAGTTGGCGGGGAGCTGTTTTTT. It specifies CASSLEWDRGVGGELFF.

This clone was observed a few times. The V gene is TRBV13, the J gene TRBJ2-5; D remains unclear. V was trimmed by 1 base and J by 3 bases, leaving 9 bases between them. Germline V lookup: CDR1 PRHDT, CDR2 FYEKMQ (reference sequence). This CDR3 spans 14 amino acids. The CDR3 DNA follows: TGTGCCAGCAGCTTAGTTGGCACAGAAGAGACCCAGTACTTC. Translating it yields CASSLVGTEETQYF.

As for this clone: Germline is not matched at one junction end, which may reflect a read error. V gene TRBV7-6 combines with J gene TRBJ2-2; D is unresolved. Per the germline V gene, CDR1 is SGHVS and CDR2 is FNYEAQ. The CDR3 spans 14 residues. The CDR3: CAGSRTANTGELFF. CDR3 sequence (DNA): TGTGCCGGCAGCCGGACGGCGAACACCGGGGAGCTGTTTTTT.

The chain employs TRBV28 and TRBJ1-3; D perhaps matches TRBD1 (6 bases). Germline CDR1 MDHEN, CDR2 SYDVKM. Trimming cost V 5 bases and J 2 bases, with 16 bases left between them. CDR3 length: 16 residues. This CDR3 is CASSPPTGSAGNTIYF. CDR3 nucleotides: TGTGCCAGCAGTCCTCCCACAGGGTCCGCTGGAAACACCATATATTTT.

The chain combines TRBV11-3 with TRBJ2-5, with D unresolved. From germline, CDR1 is SGHNT and CDR2 YENEEA. V gave up 0 bases and J gave up 3 bases, with 5 bases separating them. The CDR3 consists of 13 residues. CDR3 amino acids: CASSLEGEETQYF. The CDR3 DNA reads as TGTGCCAGCAGCTTAGAGGGTGAAGAGACCCAGTACTTC.

The J gene is TRBJ1-2, the V gene TRBV5-6; no clear D gene. The V gene's germline CDR1 is SGHDT and CDR2 YYEEEE. Trimming shortened V by 0 bases and J by 0 bases, and 12 bases separated the two germline ends. This CDR3 has 16 amino acids. CDR3 nucleotide sequence: TGTGCCAGCAGCTTGGCCCCGGACGGATCTAACTATGGCTACACCTTC. Its protein product is CASSLAPDGSNYGYTF.

This chain links TRBV2 with TRBJ2-2; 7 bases match TRBD1. Trimming cost V 2 bases and J 7 bases; bases outside gene matches: 10. This CDR3 is built from 16 residues. Germline loops: CDR1 SNHLY, CDR2 FYNNEI. The CDR3 sequence is CASSESWTGGHGELFF. CDR3 nucleotide sequence: TGTGCCAGCAGTGAATCATGGACAGGTGGGCACGGGGAGCTGTTTTTT.

The chain joins TRBV19 to TRBJ2-1, with 7 bases fitting TRBD2. J lost 0 bases, V lost 3 bases, and 17 bases had no gene match. The length of the CDR3 is 20 residues. Germline V gene sequence: CDR1 LNHDA, CDR2 SQIVND (reference sequence). CDR3: CASSIFVGRETTPSYNEQFF. For the CDR3, the DNA is TGTGCCAGTAGTATTTTCGTCGGGCGGGAGACAACACCCTCCTACAATGAGCAGTTCTTC.

The J gene is TRBJ2-1, the V gene TRBV24-1, with 9 bases identical to TRBD2. Germline V CDR1 and CDR2: KGHDR, SFDVKD. The CDR3 spans 17 residues. The V segment lost 5 bases and the J segment 2 bases; nucleotides outside the gene matches: 9. The CDR3 is CATSGALIAGAYNEQFF. The CDR3 DNA reads as TGTGCCACCAGTGGGGCTTTGATAGCGGGAGCCTACAATGAGCAGTTCTTC.

This chain links TRBV7-9 with TRBJ2-7, with 8 positions matching TRBD2. Looked up from germline, CDR1 is SEHNR and CDR2 is FQNEAQ (reference sequence). Trimming removed 1 base from V and 5 bases from J; junction bases left unmatched: 10. The CDR3 totals 16 residues. CDR3 protein: CASSLELAETLDEQYF. The CDR3 DNA follows: TGTGCCAGCAGCTTAGAACTAGCGGAGACCCTCGACGAGCAGTACTTC. The full variable domain, its missing parts supplied by reference TRBV7-9 and TRBJ2-7, is DTGVSQNPRHKITKRGQNVTFRCDPISEHNRLYWYRQTLGQGPEFLTYFQNEAQLEKSRLLSDRFSAERPKGSFSTLEIQRTEQGDSAMYLCASSLELAETLDEQYFGPGTRLTVT.

The V and J genes are TRBV4-1 and TRBJ1-3; 8 bases match TRBD1. J was trimmed by 3 bases and V by 0 bases; bases with no gene match: 13. The CDR3 length is 19 residues. Germline assignment: CDR1 MGHRA and CDR2 YSYEKL. The CDR3 DNA reads TGCGCCAGCAGCCAAGATTTATCCCTCAGGGGGCGGGGTGGAAACACCATATATTTT. Encoded protein: CASSQDLSLRGRGGNTIYF.

The chain employs TRBV6-5 and TRBJ2-3, with TRBD2 matching over 10 bases. After removal of 5 bases from V and 1 base from J, the junction contained 3 bases not matched to a gene. The CDR3 totals 15 residues. Germline CDR1 and CDR2: MNHEY and SVGAGI. The CDR3 loop is CASSPGLAGTDTQYF. DNA for the CDR3: TGTGCCAGCAGTCCTGGACTAGCGGGCACAGATACGCAGTATTTT.

The V call is TRBV3-1 (or the pseudogene TRBV3-2), the J call TRBJ2-5; 8 nucleotides align to TRBD1. Germline values: CDR1 LGHDT, CDR2 YNNKEL (reference sequence). The V gene end was trimmed by 2 bases and the J gene end by 5 bases; junction bases not matched to a gene: 10. This CDR3 is built from 16 residues. In DNA form, the CDR3 reads TGTGCCAGCAGCCAACTGACAGGGGCCCTCTCGGAGACCCAGTACTTC. Its protein product is CASSQLTGALSETQYF.

This rearrangement joins TRBV5-4 to TRBJ1-2, with TRBD1 matching 7 bases. CDR3 length: 14 residues. Germline loops: CDR1 SGHNT, CDR2 YYREEE (reference sequence). The ends lost 0 bases at V and 2 bases at J; junction bases unmatched: 1. CDR3 sequence reads: CASSLGDRNYGYTF. The DNA for the CDR3 is TGTGCCAGCAGCTTGGGGGACAGAAACTATGGCTACACCTTC. The full variable domain, completed using reference TRBV5-4 and TRBJ1-2, is ETGVTQSPTHLIKTRGQQVTLRCSSQSGHNTVSWYQQALGQGPQFIFQYYREEENGRGNFPPRFSGLQFPNYSSELNVNALELDDSALYLCASSLGDRNYGYTFGSGTRLTVV.

The chain links TRBV18 to TRBJ1-1; weak D call: TRBD1 (5 bases). V lost 1 base and J lost 3, with 12 bases in between. The V gene's germline CDR1 is KGHSH and CDR2 LQKENI. The CDR3 has 15 amino acids. CDR3 amino acids: CASSPLRVLDTEAFF. CDR3 sequence (DNA): TGTGCCAGCTCACCACTCAGGGTGTTAGACACTGAAGCTTTCTTT.

V usage is TRBV12-5 and J usage is TRBJ1-1, with D possibly TRBD1 on 5 matching bases. Germline V CDR1 and CDR2: LGHNT, FRNRAP. This CDR3 has 14 residues. Trimming took off 1 base at V and 6 bases at J, with 12 bases between the two ends. CDR3 sequence reads: CASGLDGGKAEAFF. The CDR3, as DNA: TGTGCTAGTGGTTTGGACGGGGGGAAGGCTGAAGCTTTCTTT.

The chain couples TRBV6-6 to TRBJ2-2; no clear D. This CDR3 comprises 14 residues. Trimming stripped 2 bases from V and 2 bases from J, with 6 bases between. Germline values: CDR1 MNHNY, CDR2 SVGAGI (reference sequence). CDR3 sequence (DNA): TGTGCCAGCAGTTACACACCAAACACCGGGGAGCTGTTTTTT. Its protein is CASSYTPNTGELFF.

The chain uses TRBV29-1 and TRBJ1-2, with D unclear. V dropped 7 bases and J dropped 2 bases, with 14 bases sitting between them. The germline gives CDR1 SQVTM, CDR2 ANQGSEA. The CDR3 is made up of 13 amino acids. The CDR3 region has the DNA TGCAGCGCCGGGAGAAGAGGAAACTATGGCTACACCTTC. It is translated as CSAGRRGNYGYTF. Complete variable domain (other parts from reference TRBV29-1 and TRBJ1-2): SAVISQKPSRDICQRGTSLTIQCQVDSQVTMMFWYRQQPGQSLTLIATANQGSEATYESGFVIDKFPISRPNLTFSTLTVSNMSPEDSSIYLCSAGRRGNYGYTFGSGTRLTVV.

V gene TRBV2 combines with J gene TRBJ1-6; D gene unclear. Germline V lookup: CDR1 SNHLY, CDR2 FYNNEI. Trimming pared 4 bases from V and 8 bases from J, leaving 6 bases between. This CDR3 spans 12 amino acids. CDR3 protein: CASSVHDSPLHF. CDR3 nucleotide sequence: TGTGCCAGCAGTGTTCATGATTCACCCCTCCACTTT. Together with reference TRBV2 and TRBJ1-6, the CDR3 gives the full variable domain: EPEVTQTPSHQVTQMGQEVILRCVPISNHLYFYWYRQILGQKVEFLVSFYNNEISEKSEIFDDQFSVERPDGSNFTLKIRSTKLEDSAMYFCASSVHDSPLHFGNGTRLTVT.

The chain links TRBV30 to TRBJ1-1, with TRBD1 matching 7 bases. V was pared by 5 bases and J by 2 bases, with 2 bases of the junction left unmatched. Germline-derived CDR1 and CDR2 are GTSNPN and SVGIG (reference sequence). There are 12 residues in the CDR3. CDR3 in amino acids: CAWGDSNTEAFF. In DNA, the CDR3 is TGTGCCTGGGGGGACAGCAACACTGAAGCTTTCTTT.

The chain employs TRBV2 and TRBJ1-1; D is perhaps TRBD1 (6 bases). Trimming pared 4 bases from V and 2 bases from J, leaving 14 bases between. Germline values: CDR1 SNHLY, CDR2 FYNNEI. The CDR3 is made up of 15 amino acids. CDR3 in amino acids: CASSATGQRNTEAFF. The CDR3 nucleotides are TGTGCCAGCAGTGCTACAGGACAGCGTAACACTGAAGCTTTCTTT.

The V call is TRBV24-1, the J call TRBJ2-3; 13 bases fit TRBD2. The junction had 5 bases not matched to a gene; V was cut back by 4 bases and J by 5 bases. CDR3 length: 16 residues. Germline loops: CDR1 KGHDR, CDR2 SFDVKD. CDR3 nucleotide sequence: TGTGCCACCAGTGACCGGACTAGCGGGAGTGTAGATACGCAGTATTTT. Translating it yields CATSDRTSGSVDTQYF.

This chain joins TRBV29-1 and TRBJ2-5; no firm D call. With 4 bases removed from V and 5 bases from J, the gap between germline ends came to 11 bases. This CDR3 is built from 12 residues. Germline V gives CDR1 SQVTM, CDR2 ANQGSEA. The CDR3 bases are TGCAGCGTTGGATGGCAGAGGGAGACCCAGTACTTC. Translated, it gives CSVGWQRETQYF.

J is TRBJ2-5 and V is TRBV2; TRBD2 matches 12 bases. Germline loops: CDR1 SNHLY, CDR2 FYNNEI. The CDR3 covers 16 residues. V lost 1 base and J lost 4; bases outside the gene matches: 4. The CDR3 loop is CASSEGTSGRRETQYF. The CDR3 nucleotides read TGTGCCAGCAGTGAAGGAACTAGCGGGAGGCGAGAGACCCAGTACTTC.

The genes are TRBV7-9 and TRBJ1-1, with 7 bases identical to TRBD1. CDR3 length equals 14 residues. With 5 bases clipped from V and 1 base from J, the junction kept 4 bases outside the gene matches. CDR1 is SEHNR and CDR2 is FQNEAQ in the germline V gene (reference sequence). CDR3 region: CASSPGTANTEAFF. CDR3 bases: TGTGCCAGCAGCCCCGGGACAGCGAACACTGAAGCTTTCTTT.

This clone was recorded a few times. This chain uses TRBV3-1 (or the pseudogene TRBV3-2) with TRBJ1-6; D uncertain. Trimming took off 0 bases at V and 4 bases at J, with 10 bases between the two ends. The CDR3 contains 16 residues. CDR1 and CDR2 from the germline V gene are LGHDT and YNNKEL (reference sequence). Written as DNA, the CDR3 is TGTGCCAGCAGCCAAGATCTTGACCAGTATAATTCACCCCTCCACTTT. Its protein product is CASSQDLDQYNSPLHF.

As DNA, the CDR3 is TGCGCCAGCAGCTTGGCCGGGGGGGTCTCGGGAAACACCATATATTTT. This encodes CASSLAGGVSGNTIYF. J is TRBJ1-3 and V is TRBV5-1; tentative D call: TRBD1 (5 bases). The germline CDR1 and CDR2 sequences are SGHRS and YFSETQ. CDR3 length: 16 residues. V lost 0 bases to trimming and J lost 4 bases, with 14 bases between them.

J is TRBJ2-3 and V is TRBV24-1; TRBD1 agrees at 7 bases. CDR3 length: 17 amino acids. The germline V gene encodes CDR1 KGHDR and CDR2 SFDVKD. V shed 1 base and J 2 bases; nucleotides not matched to a gene: 8. The CDR3 sequence is CATSDFRPDRVTDTQYF. In nucleotides, the CDR3 is TGTGCCACCAGTGATTTCCGGCCCGACAGGGTCACAGATACGCAGTATTTT.

CDR3 in amino acids: CASSFAPGEGSDTQYF. Here the CDR3 DNA reads TGTGCCAGCAGCTTTGCTCCGGGAGAGGGTTCAGATACGCAGTATTTT. The chain uses TRBV5-5 and TRBJ2-3; TRBD2 is a possible D gene (6 bases). Germline CDR1 SGHKS, CDR2 YYEKEE (reference sequence). CDR3 length: 16 residues. The ends were cut back, 2 bases at V and 4 bases at J, with 17 bases in the middle. Filled out from reference TRBV5-5 and TRBJ2-3, the complete variable domain reads DAGVTQSPTHLIKTRGQQVTLRCSPISGHKSVSWYQQVLGQGPQFIFQYYEKEERGRGNFPDRFSARQFPNYSSELNVNALLLGDSALYLCASSFAPGEGSDTQYFGPGTRLTVL.

This sequence joins TRBV12-3 or TRBV12-4 and TRBJ2-5, with D hard to call. V was cut by 5 bases and J by 2 bases, with 3 bases left in between. The CDR3 spans 11 residues. CDR3 nucleotide sequence: TGTGCCAGCAGTGTGCAAGAGACCCAGTACTTC. Translation: CASSVQETQYF.